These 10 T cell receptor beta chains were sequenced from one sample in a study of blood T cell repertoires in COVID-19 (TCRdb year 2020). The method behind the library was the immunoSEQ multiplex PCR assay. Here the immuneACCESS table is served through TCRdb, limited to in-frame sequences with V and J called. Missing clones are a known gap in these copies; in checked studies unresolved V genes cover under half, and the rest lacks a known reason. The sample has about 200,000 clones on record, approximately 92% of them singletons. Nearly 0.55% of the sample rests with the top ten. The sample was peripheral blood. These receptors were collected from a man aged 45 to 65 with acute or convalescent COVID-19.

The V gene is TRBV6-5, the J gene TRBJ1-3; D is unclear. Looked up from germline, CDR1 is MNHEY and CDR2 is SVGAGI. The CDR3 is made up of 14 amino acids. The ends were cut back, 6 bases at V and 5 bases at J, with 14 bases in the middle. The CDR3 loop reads CASSPGRNRNTIYF. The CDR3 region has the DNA TGTGCCAGCAGCCCCGGGAGGAACAGAAACACCATATATTTT.

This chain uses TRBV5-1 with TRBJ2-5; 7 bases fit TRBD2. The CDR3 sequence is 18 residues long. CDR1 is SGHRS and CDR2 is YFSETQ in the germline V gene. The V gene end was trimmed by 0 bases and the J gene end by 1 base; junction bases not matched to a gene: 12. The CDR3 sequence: CASSLGARGLAAQETQYF. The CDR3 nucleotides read TGCGCCAGCAGCTTGGGGGCGAGAGGGCTAGCGGCCCAAGAGACCCAGTACTTC.

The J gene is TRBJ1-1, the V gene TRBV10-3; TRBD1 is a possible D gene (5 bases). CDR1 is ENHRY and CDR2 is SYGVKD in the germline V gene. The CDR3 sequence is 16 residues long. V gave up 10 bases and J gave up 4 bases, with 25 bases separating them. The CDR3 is CATSFIPGEEGTEAFF. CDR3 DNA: TGTGCCACCTCCTTTATTCCGGGGGAAGAGGGCACTGAAGCTTTCTTT.

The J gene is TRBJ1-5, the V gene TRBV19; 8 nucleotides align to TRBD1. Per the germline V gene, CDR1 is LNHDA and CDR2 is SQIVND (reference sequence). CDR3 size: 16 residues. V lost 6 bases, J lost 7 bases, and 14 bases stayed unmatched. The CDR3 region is CASRTGTGGLNQPQHF. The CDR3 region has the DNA TGTGCCAGTAGAACCGGGACAGGAGGTTTGAACCAGCCCCAGCATTTT. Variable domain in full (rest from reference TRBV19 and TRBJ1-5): DGGITQSPKYLFRKEGQNVTLSCEQNLNHDAMYWYRQDPGQGLRLIYYSQIVNDFQKGDIAEGYSVSREKKESFPLTVTSAQKNPTAFYLCASRTGTGGLNQPQHFGDGTRLSIL.

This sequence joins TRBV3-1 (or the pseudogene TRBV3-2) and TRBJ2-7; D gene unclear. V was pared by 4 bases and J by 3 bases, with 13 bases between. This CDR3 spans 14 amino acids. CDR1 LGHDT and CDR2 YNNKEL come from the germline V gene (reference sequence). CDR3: CASSLPHNVYEQYV. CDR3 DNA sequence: TGTGCCAGCAGCCTACCACATAATGTCTACGAGCAGTACGTC.

CDR3 bases: TGCGCCAGCAGCTCGGGGTACCTTGACGAGCAGTACTTC. Its translation: CASSSGYLDEQYF. The rearrangement uses TRBV4-1 and TRBJ2-7; possible D gene TRBD2, 5 bases. V was cut by 5 bases and J by 5 bases, with 13 bases left in between. The germline V gene has CDR1 MGHRA and CDR2 YSYEKL. There are 13 residues in the CDR3.

The DNA of the CDR3 is TGTGCCAGCAGTGACCCAGGCTCTATCCTGAACACTGAAGCTTTCTTT. Protein product: CASSDPGSILNTEAFF. This rearrangement joins TRBV6-1 to TRBJ1-1; D gene uncertain. Trimming pared 3 bases from V and 0 bases from J, leaving 14 bases between. The CDR3 length is 16 residues. CDR1 is MNHNS and CDR2 is SASEGT in the germline V gene.

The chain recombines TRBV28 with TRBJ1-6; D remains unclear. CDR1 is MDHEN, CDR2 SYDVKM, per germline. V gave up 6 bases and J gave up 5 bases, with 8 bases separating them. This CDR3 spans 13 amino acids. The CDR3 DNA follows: TGTGCCAGCAGGCAGGCTAATAATTCACCCCTCCACTTT. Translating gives CASRQANNSPLHF.

The CDR3 DNA is TGTGCCAGCAGCCGGGGGACAGGGCGGAACACTGAAGCTTTCTTT. Its protein is CASSRGTGRNTEAFF. The chain employs TRBV7-6 and TRBJ1-1; TRBD1 agrees at 9 bases. Germline V CDR1 and CDR2: SGHVS, FNYEAQ. This CDR3 has 15 amino acids. J gave up 1 base and V 5 bases, and 5 bases lay outside the gene matches.

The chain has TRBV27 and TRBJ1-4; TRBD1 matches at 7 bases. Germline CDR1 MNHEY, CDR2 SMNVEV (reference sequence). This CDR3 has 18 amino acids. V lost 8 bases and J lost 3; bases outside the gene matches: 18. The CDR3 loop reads CASAPSYAETGPNEKLFF. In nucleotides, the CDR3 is TGTGCCAGCGCACCCAGCTATGCCGAGACAGGGCCTAATGAAAAACTGTTTTTT.